The clone carrying this T cell receptor (beta chain) was detected many times. Using a J-beta primer mix together with a sample-barcoded 5' primer, a second PCR was run for roughly 6 to 11 cycles. TCRdb independently ran MiXCR on the 5' RACE reads; one entry per CDR3 protein. The table shows fewer than 800,000 distinct CDR3 sequences, with around 21% occurring only once. The source of the sample is a study of blood T cells in healthy people across ages. The length of the CDR3 is 12 residues. Trimming removed 5 bases at V and 6 bases at J, with 8 bases between. Germline V gene data show CDR1 as KGHSH and CDR2 as LQKENI.

This receptor was obtained from a man between 70 and 80 years old in good health. The chain has TRBV18 and TRBJ2-1; D remains unclear. The sequenced material came from blood. The CDR3 loop is CASSFGLNEQFF. The DNA for the CDR3 is TGTGCCAGCTCATTTGGGCTCAATGAGCAGTTCTTC.